This T cell receptor (beta chain) is drawn from a study of vaccination and CD4 T cells after COVID-19. Study in general: Controls used CEFX viral epitopes (positive), HIV-1 Nef peptides (negative), or no peptide. Study-level results: Researchers looked at relatively few convalescent patients and had no early post-infection timepoints.

Sequencing of DNA taken from cultured CD4+ T cells relied on the Oncomine TCR Beta short-read assay. Via MiXCR, TCRdb re-called the PCR reads, giving one row per CDR3 protein. The sample consists of over 11,000 distinct CDR3 sequences, under 75% of them appearing once. The CDR3 runs 12 residues. Germline values: CDR1 MDHEN, CDR2 SYDVKM. The ends were cut back, 3 bases at V and 6 bases at J, with 8 bases in the middle. Treatment reported: approximately nine-day PBMC culture with coronavirus spike peptide pools or control peptides (ViraFEST assay). A remark on this clonotype: Its antigen remains unidentified.

V usage is TRBV28 and J usage is TRBJ1-2; D is uncertain. This TCR came from a human donor who had recovered from COVID-19. Sequencing was carried out using CD4+ T cells from blood, cultured in vitro. Here the CDR3 reads CASSFASDGYTF. DNA for the CDR3: TGTGCCAGCAGTTTCGCCTCCGATGGCTACACCTTC.